This TCR beta chain was recovered during a study of response to subunit inactivated influenza vaccine. Overall study findings and caveats: Authors proposed each seasonal influenza vaccination draws in few new T cells.

Trimming removed 0 bases from V and 2 bases from J; junction bases left unmatched: 9. The CDR3 length is 17 residues. Per the germline V gene, CDR1 is LNHNV and CDR2 is YYDKDF (reference sequence). TCRdb recomputed calls from the RT-PCR reads with MiXCR, one row per CDR3 protein. This repertoire shows about 700,000 distinct CDR3 sequences, approximately 15% found once; its top ten account for approximately 7.6%. This clonotype was counted only a few times. As yet, its antigen is unknown. The sequence came from a middle-aged man who received an inactivated influenza vaccine. Sample: PBMCs from blood, taken 14 to 15 days before vaccination. J is TRBJ1-1 and V is TRBV15, with TRBD1 matching over 7 bases. CDR3 DNA: TGTGCCACCAGCAGAGATGGGCCAGGGGGTTTTAACACTGAAGCTTTCTTT. Its protein product is CATSRDGPGGFNTEAFF.